A selection of T cell receptor beta chains follows, all from one sample in a study of blood T cell repertoires in COVID-19. Assay used: immunoSEQ multiplex PCR; TCRdb lists only in-frame clones, some missing. In the table there are approximately 250,000 clones, around 88% of which are singletons. Sequencing was performed on peripheral blood. All receptors come from a young man with active or convalescent COVID-19. Both conserved end residues are part of each CDR3. Fields, in order: D gene, V gene, clone size, J gene, CDR3 DNA, CDR3 protein. The D gene is left open where the match is weak. Clone size is not always given. Where it is, it says once, few, many or a class for expanded clones.

D gene: TRBD1; V gene: TRBV18; clone size: NA; J gene: TRBJ1-1; CDR3 DNA: TGTGCCAGCTCACCCCAAGGGACAGGCATGAACACTGAAGCTTTCTTT; CDR3 protein: CASSPQGTGMNTEAFF
D gene: TRBD2; V gene: TRBV4-1; clone size: NA; J gene: TRBJ2-7; CDR3 DNA: TGCGCCAGCAGAGTGGCGGGGGGGAAAGGCGAGCAGTACTTC; CDR3 protein: CASRVAGGKGEQYF
D gene: NA; V gene: TRBV5-1; clone size: NA; J gene: TRBJ1-1; CDR3 DNA: TGCGCCAGCAGCTTGGACCGGGGGATGAACACTGAAGCTTTCTTT; CDR3 protein: CASSLDRGMNTEAFF
D gene: NA; V gene: TRBV7-9; clone size: once; J gene: TRBJ1-2; CDR3 DNA: TGTGCCAGCAGCTTAGGAGGAAACTATGGCTACACCTTC; CDR3 protein: CASSLGGNYGYTF
D gene: NA; V gene: TRBV5-1; clone size: NA; J gene: TRBJ1-6; CDR3 DNA: TGCGCCAGCAGCTTGATAGACGGGGAAAATTCACCCCTCCACTTT; CDR3 protein: CASSLIDGENSPLHF
D gene: TRBD1; V gene: TRBV24-1; clone size: NA; J gene: TRBJ1-3; CDR3 DNA: TGTGCCACCCTGGGACAGGGAAGCTCTGGAAACACCATATATTTT; CDR3 protein: CATLGQGSSGNTIYF
D gene: TRBD1; V gene: TRBV5-4; clone size: NA; J gene: TRBJ2-1; CDR3 DNA: TGTGCCAGCATGAAACCGGGACAGGTTTACAATGAGCAGTTCTTC; CDR3 protein: CASMKPGQVYNEQFF
D gene: TRBD2; V gene: TRBV19; clone size: NA; J gene: TRBJ2-1; CDR3 DNA: TGTGCCAGTAGCCGTCGATCGGGGGGGGCCAGGGATGAGCAGTTCTTC; CDR3 protein: CASSRRSGGARDEQFF
D gene: TRBD1; V gene: TRBV5-8; clone size: NA; J gene: TRBJ1-5; CDR3 DNA: TGTGCCAGCAGGCAAGGGGCTGGACAGGGAACACAACAGCCCCAGCATTTT; CDR3 protein: CASRQGAGQGTQQPQHF
D gene: TRBD1; V gene: TRBV30; clone size: NA; J gene: TRBJ1-4; CDR3 DNA: TGTGCCTGGAGTGTTCTAGCCCCACAGGGGGGAAAACTGTTTTTT; CDR3 protein: CAWSVLAPQGGKLFF
D gene: NA; V gene: TRBV3-1/TRBV3-2; clone size: NA; J gene: TRBJ2-3; CDR3 DNA: TGTGCCAGCAGCCAAGTAGCCGGGTTCACAGATACGCAGTATTTT; CDR3 protein: CASSQVAGFTDTQYF
D gene: NA; V gene: TRBV4-3; clone size: NA; J gene: TRBJ1-2; CDR3 DNA: TGCGCCAGCAGCCAAGATTCGGGTGTTTTCTATGGCTACACCTTC; CDR3 protein: CASSQDSGVFYGYTF
D gene: TRBD1; V gene: TRBV3-1/TRBV3-2; clone size: NA; J gene: TRBJ2-2; CDR3 DNA: TGTGCCAGCAGCGATCGGGACAGGGGGCCCACCGGGGAGCTGTTTTTT; CDR3 protein: CASSDRDRGPTGELFF
D gene: NA; V gene: TRBV9; clone size: NA; J gene: TRBJ2-3; CDR3 DNA: TGTGCCAGCAGCGTAGATTGGGGGGTTAGCACAGATACGCAGTATTTT; CDR3 protein: CASSVDWGVSTDTQYF
D gene: NA; V gene: TRBV5-4; clone size: NA; J gene: TRBJ1-2; CDR3 DNA: TGTGCCAGCAGCTACCCGGACAGCGTTAGCCTTGGCTACACCTTC; CDR3 protein: CASSYPDSVSLGYTF
D gene: NA; V gene: TRBV7-3; clone size: few; J gene: TRBJ2-1; CDR3 DNA: TGTGCCAGCAGCTCTCGGAGGGGTAATGAGCAGTTCTTC; CDR3 protein: CASSSRRGNEQFF
D gene: TRBD1; V gene: TRBV9; clone size: NA; J gene: TRBJ1-1; CDR3 DNA: TGTGCCAGCGGGACAGCAAACACTGAAGCTTTCTTT; CDR3 protein: CASGTANTEAFF
D gene: NA; V gene: TRBV7-9; clone size: NA; J gene: TRBJ1-3; CDR3 DNA: TGTGCCAGCAGCCCGGAAGCGGGGGCGCGAATTTCTGGAAACACCATATATTTT; CDR3 protein: CASSPEAGARISGNTIYF
D gene: NA; V gene: TRBV20-1; clone size: NA; J gene: TRBJ1-2; CDR3 DNA: TGCAGTGCTAGTCAACTCCAGGGGCATGGCTACACCTTC; CDR3 protein: CSASQLQGHGYTF
D gene: TRBD1; V gene: TRBV2; clone size: once; J gene: TRBJ1-2; CDR3 DNA: TGTGCCAGCAGTGAAACGGGACAGCAGAACTATGGCTACACCTTC; CDR3 protein: CASSETGQQNYGYTF
D gene: NA; V gene: TRBV4-2; clone size: NA; J gene: TRBJ1-2; CDR3 DNA: TGTGCCAGCAGCCAAGATCTGTCCCCGCGATATGGCTACACCTTC; CDR3 protein: CASSQDLSPRYGYTF
D gene: TRBD1; V gene: TRBV13; clone size: NA; J gene: TRBJ2-1; CDR3 DNA: TGTGCCAGCAGCTCGGCGGACAGGGTTTATTTAGATGAGCAGTTCTTC; CDR3 protein: CASSSADRVYLDEQFF
D gene: TRBD1; V gene: TRBV2; clone size: NA; J gene: TRBJ1-1; CDR3 DNA: TGTGCGGAGGGGGCTGGGAACACTGAAGCTTTCTTT; CDR3 protein: CAEGAGNTEAFF
D gene: NA; V gene: TRBV6-2/TRBV6-3; clone size: NA; J gene: TRBJ2-1; CDR3 DNA: TGTGCCAGCAGTTACTACAGGAATGAGCAGTTCTTC; CDR3 protein: CASSYYRNEQFF
D gene: NA; V gene: TRBV6-5; clone size: NA; J gene: TRBJ2-3; CDR3 DNA: TGTGCCAGCAGCGACCAGATACAGGGTTCAGATACGCAGTATTTT; CDR3 protein: CASSDQIQGSDTQYF
D gene: NA; V gene: TRBV7-9; clone size: few; J gene: TRBJ1-3; CDR3 DNA: TGTGCCAGCAGTCCCTTAGGGGCTGGAAACACCATATATTTT; CDR3 protein: CASSPLGAGNTIYF
D gene: NA; V gene: TRBV5-1; clone size: NA; J gene: TRBJ1-2; CDR3 DNA: TGCGCCAGCAGCCCTGGGGCGACCGGCGGCTACACCTTC; CDR3 protein: CASSPGATGGYTF
D gene: NA; V gene: TRBV6-5; clone size: NA; J gene: TRBJ1-6; CDR3 DNA: TGTGCCAGCGCGGAGGCCTACGGGAATTCACCCCTCCACTTT; CDR3 protein: CASAEAYGNSPLHF
D gene: TRBD1; V gene: TRBV29-1; clone size: NA; J gene: TRBJ2-5; CDR3 DNA: TGCAGCGGGGACAAGACAGGGGAAGAGACCCAGTACTTC; CDR3 protein: CSGDKTGEETQYF
D gene: NA; V gene: TRBV30; clone size: NA; J gene: TRBJ2-3; CDR3 DNA: TGTGCCTGGAGTGTAGGGGGGGTTCGGTCAGATACGCAGTATTTT; CDR3 protein: CAWSVGGVRSDTQYF
D gene: TRBD1; V gene: TRBV6-1; clone size: NA; J gene: TRBJ1-1; CDR3 DNA: TGTGCCAGCAGTGAAGCGCGCGGCAGGGGGGTCTCGACTGAAGCTTTCTTT; CDR3 protein: CASSEARGRGVSTEAFF
D gene: NA; V gene: TRBV7-9; clone size: NA; J gene: TRBJ2-3; CDR3 DNA: TGTGCCAGCAGCCACGACACAACTAGCACAGATACGCAGTATTTT; CDR3 protein: CASSHDTTSTDTQYF
D gene: TRBD2; V gene: TRBV6-5; clone size: NA; J gene: TRBJ2-6; CDR3 DNA: TGTGCCAGCAGCTACAGCGGGGGCTCTGGGGCCAACGTCCTGACTTTC; CDR3 protein: CASSYSGGSGANVLTF
D gene: TRBD2; V gene: TRBV13; clone size: once; J gene: TRBJ2-7; CDR3 DNA: TGTGCCAGCAGCCTACGGCGGGGGGTTTCTTTGAACGAGCAGTACTTC; CDR3 protein: CASSLRRGVSLNEQYF
D gene: TRBD1; V gene: TRBV30; clone size: NA; J gene: TRBJ1-2; CDR3 DNA: TGTGCCTTGGTGGGGACAGCCTATGGCTACACCTTC; CDR3 protein: CALVGTAYGYTF
D gene: NA; V gene: TRBV7-8; clone size: few; J gene: TRBJ2-1; CDR3 DNA: TGTGCCAGCAGCTTATATCTAGGGCAGTTCTTC; CDR3 protein: CASSLYLGQFF
D gene: TRBD2; V gene: TRBV7-7; clone size: few; J gene: TRBJ2-5; CDR3 DNA: TGTGCCAGCAGCTTAGGAGGACTAGTTACAGAGACCCAGTACTTC; CDR3 protein: CASSLGGLVTETQYF
D gene: TRBD1; V gene: TRBV19; clone size: NA; J gene: TRBJ1-5; CDR3 DNA: TGTGCCAGTAGGCCAGGGACAGGGCCGAGTCCGTTAAATCAGCCCCAGCATTTT; CDR3 protein: CASRPGTGPSPLNQPQHF
D gene: NA; V gene: TRBV30; clone size: NA; J gene: TRBJ2-1; CDR3 DNA: TGTGCCTGGACCGGACCTAGCGTCGTCGGCAATGAGCAGTTCTTC; CDR3 protein: CAWTGPSVVGNEQFF
D gene: TRBD1; V gene: TRBV6-5; clone size: NA; J gene: TRBJ1-6; CDR3 DNA: TGTGCCACCGCCGGGACAGATAATTCACCCCTCCACTTT; CDR3 protein: CATAGTDNSPLHF
D gene: NA; V gene: TRBV4-3; clone size: NA; J gene: TRBJ1-1; CDR3 DNA: TGCGCCAGCAGCCGGTTTATCGGTAACACTGAAGCTTTCTTT; CDR3 protein: CASSRFIGNTEAFF
D gene: NA; V gene: TRBV5-1; clone size: NA; J gene: TRBJ1-1; CDR3 DNA: TGCGCCAGCAGCTTCCAGTTGAACACTGAAGCTTTCTTT; CDR3 protein: CASSFQLNTEAFF
D gene: TRBD1; V gene: TRBV9; clone size: NA; J gene: TRBJ1-1; CDR3 DNA: TGTGCCAGCAGCGTAGTTGGACAGGCGTCTTTCACTGAAGCTTTCTTT; CDR3 protein: CASSVVGQASFTEAFF
D gene: NA; V gene: TRBV27; clone size: NA; J gene: TRBJ2-2; CDR3 DNA: TGTGCCAGCAGTTTTCTCGGGGGGCCGAACACCGGGGAGCTGTTTTTT; CDR3 protein: CASSFLGGPNTGELFF
D gene: NA; V gene: TRBV7-2; clone size: NA; J gene: TRBJ2-2; CDR3 DNA: TGTGCCAGCAGCTTAGTTACCGGTTCCTACACCGGGGAGCTGTTTTTT; CDR3 protein: CASSLVTGSYTGELFF
D gene: TRBD1; V gene: TRBV30; clone size: NA; J gene: TRBJ2-5; CDR3 DNA: TGTGCCTGGAGTCCTGGACAGGCTAACCAAGAGACCCAGTACTTC; CDR3 protein: CAWSPGQANQETQYF
D gene: TRBD2; V gene: TRBV10-2; clone size: NA; J gene: TRBJ2-7; CDR3 DNA: TGCGCCAGCTGCCCGGCGGGGGTTTTCTACGAGCAGTACTTC; CDR3 protein: CASCPAGVFYEQYF
D gene: NA; V gene: TRBV20-1; clone size: NA; J gene: TRBJ2-7; CDR3 DNA: TGCAGTGCTAGTTCGGAAAAACTAGAATTACTCCCCTACGAGCAGTACTTC; CDR3 protein: CSASSEKLELLPYEQYF
D gene: TRBD1; V gene: TRBV27; clone size: NA; J gene: TRBJ1-6; CDR3 DNA: TGTGCCAGCAGTTGGGACAGATCCTTGGGTTCACCCCTCCACTTT; CDR3 protein: CASSWDRSLGSPLHF
D gene: NA; V gene: TRBV2; clone size: NA; J gene: TRBJ1-5; CDR3 DNA: TGTGCCAGCAGTGAAACCGGACAGATAAATCAGCCCCAGCATTTT; CDR3 protein: CASSETGQINQPQHF
D gene: NA; V gene: TRBV7-2; clone size: NA; J gene: TRBJ1-3; CDR3 DNA: TGTGCCAGCAGCTTAGCTGCAGGCAACTCTGGAAACACCATATATTTT; CDR3 protein: CASSLAAGNSGNTIYF
D gene: TRBD1; V gene: TRBV7-9; clone size: NA; J gene: TRBJ1-5; CDR3 DNA: TGTGCCAGCAGCACAACAGGGGGCGGAAATCAGCCCCAGCATTTT; CDR3 protein: CASSTTGGGNQPQHF
D gene: TRBD2; V gene: TRBV11-2; clone size: NA; J gene: TRBJ2-7; CDR3 DNA: TGTGCCAGCAGCCGCGGGGGGGCTAAGGGAGAGCAGTACTTC; CDR3 protein: CASSRGGAKGEQYF
D gene: NA; V gene: TRBV19; clone size: once; J gene: TRBJ2-2; CDR3 DNA: TGTGCCAGTAGTATTGGGCGGGACGACACCGGGGAGCTGTTTTTT; CDR3 protein: CASSIGRDDTGELFF
D gene: TRBD2; V gene: TRBV11-2; clone size: NA; J gene: TRBJ2-1; CDR3 DNA: TGTGCCAGCAGCTTAGATCCCCCTAGCGGGGGGCTCAATGAGCAGTTCTTC; CDR3 protein: CASSLDPPSGGLNEQFF